Below are 9 T cell receptor beta chains sequenced from a single sample in a study of cytomegalovirus exposure and HLA in healthy donors. With 60 Vbeta and 13 Jbeta primers, the PCR was carried out. Using immunoSEQ multiplex PCR, the repertoire was profiled, and TCRdb retains in-frame clones only, with some absent. The data hold about 210,000 clones, with about three quarters observed a single time. The sample comprised PBMCs. All receptors come from a boy between 10 and 17 years old in good health and CMV-seronegative.

A single count supports this clone. The genes are TRBV6-5 and TRBJ1-2; TRBD1 matches 8 bases. CDR3 length equals 12 residues. The germline CDR1 and CDR2 sequences are MNHEY and SVGAGI. V lost 6 bases to trimming and J lost 8 bases; unmatched junction nucleotides: 5. The CDR3: CASREDRDGYTF. In DNA form, the CDR3 reads TGTGCCAGCAGGGAGGACAGGGACGGCTACACCTTC.

The chain employs TRBV5-1 and TRBJ2-7; weak D call: TRBD2 (5 bases). Germline values: CDR1 SGHRS, CDR2 YFSETQ. The CDR3 spans 19 residues. V shed 1 base and J shed 6 bases, with 29 bases lying between them. CDR3 bases: TGCGCCAGCAGCTTGACTAACCAGCGGTCACCCACCTTAGATGGCGAGCAGTACTTC. This sequence encodes CASSLTNQRSPTLDGEQYF. Supplemented by reference TRBV5-1 and TRBJ2-7, the full variable domain reads KAGVTQTPRYLIKTRGQQVTLSCSPISGHRSVSWYQQTPGQGLQFLFEYFSETQRNKGNFPGRFSGRQFSNSRSEMNVSTLELGDSALYLCASSLTNQRSPTLDGEQYFGPGTRLTVT.

This sequence joins TRBV5-4 and TRBJ2-1; D may correspond to TRBD1 or TRBD2 (6 bases each). Germline CDR1 is SGHNT and CDR2 is YYREEE (reference sequence). V lost 4 bases and J 4 bases, leaving 12 bases between the germline ends. The CDR3 extends over 14 amino acids. CDR3 coding DNA: TGTGCCAGCAGCCTGGGGGGCAGGTACAATGAGCAGTTCTTC. Protein product: CASSLGGRYNEQFF.

The chain combines TRBV29-1 with TRBJ1-4; possibly TRBD1 for D (5 bases). CDR1 and CDR2 from the germline V gene are SQVTM and ANQGSEA. V lost 6 bases and J lost 4, with 12 bases in between. This CDR3 comprises 13 residues. CDR3 DNA sequence: TGCAGCGTCCTAGGGGAGGGTAATGAAAAACTGTTTTTT. Amino acids: CSVLGEGNEKLFF.

This chain connects TRBV11-3 to TRBJ2-1, with 8 bases matching TRBD2. Losses at the gene ends were 5 bases for V and 0 bases for J; bases not matched to a gene: 15. This CDR3 has 19 residues. Per the germline V gene, CDR1 is SGHNT and CDR2 is YENEEA. In DNA, the CDR3 is TGTGCCAGCAGCCCCTCACTAGCGGAACAACGGGGCTCCTACAATGAGCAGTTCTTC. Translated, it gives CASSPSLAEQRGSYNEQFF.

This clone came up once. J is TRBJ1-1 and V is TRBV5-5; D is ambiguous. V lost 4 bases to trimming and J lost 3 bases, with 10 bases between them. Per the germline V gene, CDR1 is SGHKS and CDR2 is YYEKEE (reference sequence). CDR3 length equals 13 residues. The CDR3 nucleotides are TGTGCCAGCAGCCCCCCTACCGACACTGAAGCTTTCTTT. Translating it yields CASSPPTDTEAFF. Drawing the rest from reference TRBV5-5 and TRBJ1-1, the complete variable domain is DAGVTQSPTHLIKTRGQQVTLRCSPISGHKSVSWYQQVLGQGPQFIFQYYEKEERGRGNFPDRFSARQFPNYSSELNVNALLLGDSALYLCASSPPTDTEAFFGQGTRLTVV.

This clone has only a few counts. The gene calls are TRBV5-4 and TRBJ2-5; D unclear. Germline CDR1 reads SGHNT; CDR2 reads YYREEE (reference sequence). There are 14 residues in the CDR3. V was trimmed by 0 bases and J by 1 base, leaving 7 bases between them. The CDR3 bases are TGTGCCAGCAGCTTGGGGGCGTTCCAAGAGACCCAGTACTTC. Its translation is CASSLGAFQETQYF.

This chain uses TRBV6-6 with TRBJ1-2, with no clear D. This CDR3 is built from 13 residues. CDR1 and CDR2 from the germline V gene are MNHNY and SVGAGI (reference sequence). The ends were cut back, 0 bases at V and 3 bases at J, with 5 bases in the middle. CDR3 amino acids: CASSYSLYYGYTF. The CDR3 DNA reads as TGTGCCAGCAGTTACTCGCTATACTATGGCTACACCTTC.

The gene calls are TRBV2 and TRBJ2-7; 7 bases are shared with TRBD2. J was trimmed by 0 bases and V by 4 bases; bases with no gene match: 0. In germline, CDR1 is SNHLY, CDR2 FYNNEI. This CDR3 comprises 13 residues. The CDR3 nucleotides read TGTGCCAGCAGTGGCGGGAGCTCCTACGAGCAGTACTTC. As protein: CASSGGSSYEQYF.